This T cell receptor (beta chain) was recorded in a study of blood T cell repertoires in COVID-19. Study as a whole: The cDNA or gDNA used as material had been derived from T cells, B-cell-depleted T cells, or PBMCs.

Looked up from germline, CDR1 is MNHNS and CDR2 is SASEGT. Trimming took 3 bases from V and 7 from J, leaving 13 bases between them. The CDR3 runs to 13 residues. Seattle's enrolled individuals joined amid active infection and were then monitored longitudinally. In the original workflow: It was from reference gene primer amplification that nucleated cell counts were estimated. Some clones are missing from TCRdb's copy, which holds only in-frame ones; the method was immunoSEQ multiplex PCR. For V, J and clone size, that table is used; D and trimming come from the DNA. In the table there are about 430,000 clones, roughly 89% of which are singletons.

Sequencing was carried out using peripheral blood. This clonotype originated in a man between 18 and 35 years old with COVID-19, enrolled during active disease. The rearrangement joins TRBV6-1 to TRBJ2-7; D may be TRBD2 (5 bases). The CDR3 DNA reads TGTGCCAGCAGTGATGCCGTGGCGGGTGAGCAGTACTTC. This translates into CASSDAVAGEQYF.